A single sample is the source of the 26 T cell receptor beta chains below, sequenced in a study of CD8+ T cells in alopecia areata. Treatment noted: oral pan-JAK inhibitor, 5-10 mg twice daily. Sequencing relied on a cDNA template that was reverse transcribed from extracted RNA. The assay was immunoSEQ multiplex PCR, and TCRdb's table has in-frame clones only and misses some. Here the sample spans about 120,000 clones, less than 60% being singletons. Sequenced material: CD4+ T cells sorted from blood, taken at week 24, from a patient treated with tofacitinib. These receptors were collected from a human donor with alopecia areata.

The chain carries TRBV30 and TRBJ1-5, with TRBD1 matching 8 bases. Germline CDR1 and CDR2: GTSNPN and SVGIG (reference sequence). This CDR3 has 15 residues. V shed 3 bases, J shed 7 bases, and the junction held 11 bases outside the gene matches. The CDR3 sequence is CAWSVAPGGGQPQHF. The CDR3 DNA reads TGTGCCTGGAGCGTAGCCCCAGGGGGCGGGCAGCCCCAGCATTTT.

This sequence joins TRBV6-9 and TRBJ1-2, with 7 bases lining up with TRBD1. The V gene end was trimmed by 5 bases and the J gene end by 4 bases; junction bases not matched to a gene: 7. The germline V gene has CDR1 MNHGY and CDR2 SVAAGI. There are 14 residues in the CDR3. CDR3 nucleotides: TGTGCCAGCAGTGAGGAACAGGGGTTCTATGGCTACACCTTC. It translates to CASSEEQGFYGYTF.

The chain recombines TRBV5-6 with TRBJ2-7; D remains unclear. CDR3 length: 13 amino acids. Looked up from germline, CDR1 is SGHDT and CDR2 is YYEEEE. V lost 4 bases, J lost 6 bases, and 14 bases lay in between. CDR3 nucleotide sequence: TGTGCCAGCAGCGAACGATCGACATCCGAGCAGTACTTC. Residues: CASSERSTSEQYF.

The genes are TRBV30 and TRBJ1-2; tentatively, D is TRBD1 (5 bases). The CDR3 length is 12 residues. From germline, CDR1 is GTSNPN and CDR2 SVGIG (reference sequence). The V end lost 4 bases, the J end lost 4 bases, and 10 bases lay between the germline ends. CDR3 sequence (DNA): TGTGCCTGGATGGGGGATGTCTATGGCTACACCTTC. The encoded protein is CAWMGDVYGYTF. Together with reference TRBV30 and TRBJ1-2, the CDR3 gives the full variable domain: SQTIHQWPATLVQPVGSPLSLECTVEGTSNPNLYWYRQAAGRGLQLLFYSVGIGQISSEVPQNLSASRPQDRQFILSSKKLLLSDSGFYLCAWMGDVYGYTFGSGTRLTVV.

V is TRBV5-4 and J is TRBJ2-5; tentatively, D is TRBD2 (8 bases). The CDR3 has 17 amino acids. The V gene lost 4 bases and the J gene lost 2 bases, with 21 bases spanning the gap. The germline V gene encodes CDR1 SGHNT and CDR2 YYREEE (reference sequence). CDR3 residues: CASSPGGLAGGQETQYF. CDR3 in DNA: TGTGCCAGCAGCCCGGGAGGGTTGGCAGGGGGGCAAGAGACCCAGTACTTC.

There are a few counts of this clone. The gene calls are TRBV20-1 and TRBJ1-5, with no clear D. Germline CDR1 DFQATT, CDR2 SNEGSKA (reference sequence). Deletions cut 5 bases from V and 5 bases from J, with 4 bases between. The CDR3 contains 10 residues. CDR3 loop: CSAGYQPQHF. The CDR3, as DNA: TGCAGTGCTGGTTATCAGCCCCAGCATTTT.

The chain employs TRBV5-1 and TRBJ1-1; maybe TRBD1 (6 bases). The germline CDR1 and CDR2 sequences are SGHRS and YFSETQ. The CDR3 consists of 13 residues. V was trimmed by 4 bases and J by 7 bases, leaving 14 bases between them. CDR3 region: CASSPDSLNEAFF. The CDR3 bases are TGCGCCAGCAGCCCGGACAGCCTAAATGAAGCTTTCTTT.

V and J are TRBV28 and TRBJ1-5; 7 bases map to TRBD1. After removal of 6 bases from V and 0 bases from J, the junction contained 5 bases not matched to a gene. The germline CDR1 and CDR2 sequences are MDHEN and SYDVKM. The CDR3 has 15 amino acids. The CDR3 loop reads CASRQQGNSNQPQHF. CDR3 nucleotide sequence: TGTGCCAGCAGACAACAGGGGAATAGCAATCAGCCCCAGCATTTT.

CDR3 sequence reads: CAWSVKGVSSYEQYF. The DNA of the CDR3 is TGTGCCTGGAGTGTGAAGGGGGTGAGCTCCTACGAGCAGTACTTC. The rearrangement links TRBV30 to TRBJ2-7; a weak D match, TRBD1 (6 bases). Between the trimmed V and J ends, which lost 0 bases and 0 bases, there was a span of 12 bases. CDR1 and CDR2 (germline): GTSNPN, SVGIG (reference sequence). This CDR3 is 15 amino acids long.

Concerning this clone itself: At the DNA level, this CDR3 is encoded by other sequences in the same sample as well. CDR3 coding DNA: TGCAGCGTTGAAGGACAGGGTTACGAGCAGTACTTC. Residues: CSVEGQGYEQYF. The rearrangement uses TRBV29-1 and TRBJ2-7; 7 nucleotides match TRBD1. This CDR3 has 12 residues. J lost 4 bases, V lost 1 base, and 1 base had no gene match. Germline V lookup: CDR1 SQVTM, CDR2 ANQGSEA.

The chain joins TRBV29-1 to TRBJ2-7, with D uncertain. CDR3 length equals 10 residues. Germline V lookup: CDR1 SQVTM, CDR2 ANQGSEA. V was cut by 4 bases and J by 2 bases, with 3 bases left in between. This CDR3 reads CSVGPYEQYF. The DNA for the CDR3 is TGCAGCGTTGGTCCCTACGAGCAGTACTTC.

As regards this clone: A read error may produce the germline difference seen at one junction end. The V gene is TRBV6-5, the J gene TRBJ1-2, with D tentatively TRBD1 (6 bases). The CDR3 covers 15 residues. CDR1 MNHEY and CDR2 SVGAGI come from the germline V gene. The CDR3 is CASSYSGGGGYGYTF. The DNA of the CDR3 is TGTGCCAGCAGCTACTCGGGAGGAGGGGGCTATGGCTACACCTTC.

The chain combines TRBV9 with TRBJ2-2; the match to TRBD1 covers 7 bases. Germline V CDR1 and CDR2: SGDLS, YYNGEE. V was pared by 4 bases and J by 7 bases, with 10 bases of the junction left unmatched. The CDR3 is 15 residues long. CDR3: CASSLGQGVVGELFF. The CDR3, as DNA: TGTGCCAGCAGCCTAGGCCAGGGGGTCGTCGGGGAGCTGTTTTTT.

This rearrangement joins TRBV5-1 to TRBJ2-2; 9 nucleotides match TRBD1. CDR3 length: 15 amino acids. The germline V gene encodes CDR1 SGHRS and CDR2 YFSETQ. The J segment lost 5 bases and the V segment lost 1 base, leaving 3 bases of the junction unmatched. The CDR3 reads CASSLSGQGTGELFF. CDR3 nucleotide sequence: TGCGCCAGCAGCTTGTCTGGACAGGGGACCGGGGAGCTGTTTTTT.

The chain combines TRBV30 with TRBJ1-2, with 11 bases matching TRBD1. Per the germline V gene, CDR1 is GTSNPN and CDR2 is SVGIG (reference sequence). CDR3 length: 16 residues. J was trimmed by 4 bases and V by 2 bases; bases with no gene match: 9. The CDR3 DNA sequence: TGTGCCTGGAGTCCTATAACCGGGACAGGGGGCTATGGCTACACCTTC. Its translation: CAWSPITGTGGYGYTF.

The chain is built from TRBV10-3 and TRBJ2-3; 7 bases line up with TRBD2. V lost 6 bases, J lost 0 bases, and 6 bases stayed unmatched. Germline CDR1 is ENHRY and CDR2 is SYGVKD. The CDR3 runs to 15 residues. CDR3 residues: CAISSSGSSTDTQYF. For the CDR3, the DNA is TGTGCCATCAGCAGTAGCGGGTCTAGCACAGATACGCAGTATTTT.

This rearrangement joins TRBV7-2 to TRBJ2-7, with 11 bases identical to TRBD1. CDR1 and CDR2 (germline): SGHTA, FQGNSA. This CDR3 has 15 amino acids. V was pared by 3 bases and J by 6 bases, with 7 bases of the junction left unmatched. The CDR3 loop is CASSLTGTGGSEQYF. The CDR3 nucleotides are TGTGCCAGCAGCTTGACCGGGACAGGGGGTTCCGAGCAGTACTTC.

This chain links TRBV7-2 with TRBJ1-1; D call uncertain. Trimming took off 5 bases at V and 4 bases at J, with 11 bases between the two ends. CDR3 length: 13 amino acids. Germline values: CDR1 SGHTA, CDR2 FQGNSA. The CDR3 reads CASSPQTGTEAFF. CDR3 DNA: TGTGCCAGCAGCCCCCAGACGGGCACTGAAGCTTTCTTT.

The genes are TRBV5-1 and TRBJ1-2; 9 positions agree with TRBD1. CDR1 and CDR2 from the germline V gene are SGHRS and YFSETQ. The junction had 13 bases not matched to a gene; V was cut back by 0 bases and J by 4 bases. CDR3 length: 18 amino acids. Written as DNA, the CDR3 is TGCGCCAGCAGCTTGGAAGGACAGGGGATAGGCGGGAGCTATGGCTACACCTTC. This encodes CASSLEGQGIGGSYGYTF.

CDR3 nucleotide sequence: TGCAGCGGAACTGTCAGGGGGACGGGCGAGCAGTACTTC. It translates to CSGTVRGTGEQYF. The rearrangement joins TRBV29-1 to TRBJ2-5; 7 nucleotides agree with TRBD1. Gene TRBJ2-7 matches the end of the DNA better, so the J call may be wrong. The germline CDR1 and CDR2 sequences are SQVTM and ANQGSEA. This CDR3 comprises 13 residues.

This CDR3 reads CASIFATEAFF. The CDR3 coding sequence is TGTGCCAGCATCTTTGCCACTGAAGCTTTCTTT. The V call is TRBV2, the J call TRBJ1-1; D remains ambiguous. Between the trimmed V and J ends, which lost 7 bases and 4 bases, there was a span of 7 bases. CDR1 is SNHLY and CDR2 is FYNNEI in the germline V gene. CDR3 size: 11 residues.

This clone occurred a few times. The CDR3 nucleotides are TGTGCCAGCAGCTGGGACAACTACGAGCAGTACTTC. Translation: CASSWDNYEQYF. This rearrangement joins TRBV5-4 to TRBJ2-7; weak D call: TRBD1 (6 bases). The CDR3 is 12 residues long. V was cut by 3 bases and J by 3 bases, with 7 bases left in between. Germline loops: CDR1 SGHNT, CDR2 YYREEE (reference sequence).

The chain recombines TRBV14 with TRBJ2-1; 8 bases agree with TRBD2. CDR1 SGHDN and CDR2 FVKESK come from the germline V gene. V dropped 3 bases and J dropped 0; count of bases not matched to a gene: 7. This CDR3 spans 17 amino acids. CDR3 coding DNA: TGTGCCAGCAGCCATCGACGGGGGGGAAGCTCCTACAATGAGCAGTTCTTC. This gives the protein CASSHRRGGSSYNEQFF.

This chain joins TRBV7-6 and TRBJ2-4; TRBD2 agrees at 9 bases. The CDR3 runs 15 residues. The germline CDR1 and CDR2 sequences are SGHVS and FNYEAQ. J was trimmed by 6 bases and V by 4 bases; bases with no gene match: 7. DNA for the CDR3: TGTGCCAGCAGCTGGGGAGCGGGGGGTTCAAACATTCAGTACTTC. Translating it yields CASSWGAGGSNIQYF.

This chain's CDR3 is CASSFGDSGNQPQHF. The DNA for the CDR3 is TGCGCCAGCAGCTTTGGGGACAGCGGCAATCAGCCCCAGCATTTT. V is TRBV5-1 and J is TRBJ1-5, with 7 bases that match TRBD1. CDR3 size: 15 residues. The trim removed 2 bases at V and 2 bases at J, leaving 4 bases unmatched. The germline CDR1 and CDR2 sequences are SGHRS and YFSETQ.

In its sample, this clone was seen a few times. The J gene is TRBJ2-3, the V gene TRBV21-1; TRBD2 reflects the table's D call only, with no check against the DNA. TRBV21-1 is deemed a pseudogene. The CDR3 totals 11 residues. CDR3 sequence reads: CASTGTDTQYF. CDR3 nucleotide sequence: TGTGCCAGCACGGGGACAGATACGCAGTATTTT.